This T cell receptor beta chain was retrieved from a study of long-term antiretroviral therapy in people with HIV. Specimens held roughly 0.9-10 million cryopreserved PBMC prior to DNA extraction. Study outcomes and limitations: Patients on ART gained diversity, which nonetheless stayed below transplant donor controls. The study collected blood between about 2003 and 2018, possibly under older ART regimens.

The CDR3 runs to 15 residues. The J segment lost 4 bases and the V segment lost 5 bases, leaving 5 bases of the junction unmatched. Germline V gene sequence: CDR1 MGHRA, CDR2 YSYEKL. Survey-level resolution applied to immunoSEQ assay v3.0. Profiled with immunoSEQ multiplex PCR; TCRdb holds only in-frame clones, not every one. The table lists some 34,000 clones, roughly 80% of them singletons. Details on this clone: Antigen specificity is unknown.

Source: unsorted PBMCs, taken 1.9 years after starting antiretroviral therapy. V is TRBV4-1 and J is TRBJ2-5; 12 bases map to TRBD2. This clonotype was obtained from a young man with HIV. The CDR3 sequence is CASSSTSGGRETQYF. The CDR3 DNA reads as TGCGCCAGCAGCTCGACTAGCGGGGGAAGAGAGACCCAGTACTTC.